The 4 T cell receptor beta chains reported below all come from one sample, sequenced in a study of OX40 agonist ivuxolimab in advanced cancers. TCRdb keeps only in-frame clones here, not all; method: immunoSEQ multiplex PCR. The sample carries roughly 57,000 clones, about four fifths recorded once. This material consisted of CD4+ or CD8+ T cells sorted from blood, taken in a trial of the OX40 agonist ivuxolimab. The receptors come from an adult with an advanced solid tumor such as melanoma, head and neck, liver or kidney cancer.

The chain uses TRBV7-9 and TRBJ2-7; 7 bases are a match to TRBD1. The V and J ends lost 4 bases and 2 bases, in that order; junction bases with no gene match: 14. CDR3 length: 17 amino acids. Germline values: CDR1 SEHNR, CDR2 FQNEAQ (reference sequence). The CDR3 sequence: CASSSTLTGKRPYEQYF. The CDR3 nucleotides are TGTGCCAGCAGCTCGACGTTGACAGGGAAGAGACCCTACGAGCAGTACTTC.

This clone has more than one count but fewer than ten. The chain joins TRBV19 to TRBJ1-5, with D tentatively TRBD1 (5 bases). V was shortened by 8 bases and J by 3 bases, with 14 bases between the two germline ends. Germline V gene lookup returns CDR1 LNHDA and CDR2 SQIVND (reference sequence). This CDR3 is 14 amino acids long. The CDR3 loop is CASRGDRLNQPQHF. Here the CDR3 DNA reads TGTGCCAGTCGGGGTGACAGACTCAATCAGCCCCAGCATTTT.

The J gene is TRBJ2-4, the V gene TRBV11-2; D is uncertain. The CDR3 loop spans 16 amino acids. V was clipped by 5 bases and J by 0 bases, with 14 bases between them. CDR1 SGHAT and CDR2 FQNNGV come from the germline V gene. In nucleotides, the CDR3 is TGTGCCAGCAGCCCCACGCTGGCCGTAGCCAAAAACATTCAGTACTTC. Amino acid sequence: CASSPTLAVAKNIQYF.

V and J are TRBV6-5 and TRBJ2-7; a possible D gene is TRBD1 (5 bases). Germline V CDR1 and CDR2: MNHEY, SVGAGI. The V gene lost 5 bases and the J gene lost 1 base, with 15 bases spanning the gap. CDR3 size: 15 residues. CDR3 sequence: CASSPQGEGSYEQYF. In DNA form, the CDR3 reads TGTGCCAGCAGTCCCCAGGGTGAAGGATCCTACGAGCAGTACTTC.